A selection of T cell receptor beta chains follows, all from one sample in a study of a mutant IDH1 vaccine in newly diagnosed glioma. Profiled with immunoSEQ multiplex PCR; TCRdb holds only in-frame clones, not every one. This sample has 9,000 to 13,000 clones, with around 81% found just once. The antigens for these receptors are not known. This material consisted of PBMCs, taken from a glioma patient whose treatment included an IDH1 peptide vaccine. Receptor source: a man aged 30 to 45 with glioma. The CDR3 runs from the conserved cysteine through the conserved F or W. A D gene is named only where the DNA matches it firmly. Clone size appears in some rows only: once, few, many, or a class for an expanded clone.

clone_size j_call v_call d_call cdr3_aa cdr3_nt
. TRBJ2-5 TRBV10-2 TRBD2 CASRLAGVTQTQYF TGCGCCAGCAGGCTAGCGGGAGTAACGCAGACCCAGTACTTC
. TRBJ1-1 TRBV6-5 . CASSYRSSNTEAFF TGTGCCAGCAGTTACAGGTCCTCGAACACTGAAGCTTTCTTT
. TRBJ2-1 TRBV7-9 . CASSSLGNEQFF TGTGCCAGCAGCTCGCTGGGGAATGAGCAGTTCTTC
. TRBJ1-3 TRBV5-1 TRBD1 CASRTGDDGNTIYF TGCGCCAGCAGGACAGGGGATGATGGAAACACCATATATTTT
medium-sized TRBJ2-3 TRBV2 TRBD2 CASSETSGGTDTQYF TGTGCCAGCAGTGAAACTAGCGGGGGCACAGATACGCAGTATTTT
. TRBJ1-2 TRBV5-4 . CATYQTVGDGYTF TGTGCCACCTATCAGACAGTGGGGGATGGCTACACCTTC
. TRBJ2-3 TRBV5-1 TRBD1 CASSRDRGTDTQYF TGCGCCAGCAGCCGTGACAGGGGGACCGATACGCAGTATTTT
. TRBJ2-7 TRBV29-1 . CSVGVGTYEQYF TGCAGCGTTGGGGTAGGGACCTACGAGCAGTACTTC
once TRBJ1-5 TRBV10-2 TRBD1 CASSEAGTGGQPQHF TGCGCCAGCAGTGAGGCAGGGACAGGGGGACAGCCCCAGCATTTT
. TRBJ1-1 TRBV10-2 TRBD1 CASSRQGTLTEAFF TGCGCCAGCAGTCGACAGGGGACGCTAACTGAAGCTTTCTTT
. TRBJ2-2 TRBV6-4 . CASTGTPGTGELFF TGTGCCAGCACGGGGACCCCTGGGACCGGGGAGCTGTTTTTT
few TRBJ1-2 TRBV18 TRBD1 CASSPLDRDYGYTF TGTGCCAGCTCACCGCTAGACAGGGACTATGGCTACACCTTC
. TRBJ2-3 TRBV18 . CASSPPSTDTQYF TGTGCCAGCTCACCACCCAGCACAGATACGCAGTATTTT
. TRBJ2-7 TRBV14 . CASGTAGLAGEQYF TGTGCCAGCGGGACAGCCGGACTAGCTGGTGAGCAGTACTTC